What follows are 10 T cell receptor beta chains derived from one specimen sequenced in a study of blood T cells in healthy people across ages. A second roughly 6 to 12 cycle PCR used barcoded and J-beta primers. TCRdb re-called the 5' RACE reads through MiXCR, storing one row per CDR3 protein. The data contain around 1,000,000 distinct CDR3 sequences, under 30% of them singletons. This sample was shared with a second study, whose subject was T cells of mothers and their children.

The specimen was blood. All receptors come from a girl aged 2 to 10 in good health.

CDR3 bases: TGTGCCAGCAGCGCCCAGGCCATTCCGGGCACTGAAGCTTTCTTT. This codes for CASSAQAIPGTEAFF. The rearrangement joins TRBV9 to TRBJ1-1; unclear D gene. The V end was cut by 3 bases, the J end by 4 bases, with 16 bases between. Germline CDR1 reads SGDLS; CDR2 reads YYNGEE. The CDR3 totals 15 residues.

This clonotype was seen more than once but under ten times. J is TRBJ2-1 and V is TRBV12-3 or TRBV12-4, with 10 bases identical to TRBD2. This CDR3 has 16 residues. Trimming took 6 bases from V and 2 from J; bases not matched to a gene: 7. In DNA form, the CDR3 reads TGTGCCAGCAGGAACCCTAGCGGGGGACCCTACAATGAGCAGTTCTTC. Protein product: CASRNPSGGPYNEQFF.

This clonotype has more than one count but fewer than ten. The chain is built from TRBV10-3 and TRBJ2-4, with 9 bases matching TRBD1. The V segment lost 5 bases and the J segment 0 bases; nucleotides outside the gene matches: 8. The CDR3 has 17 amino acids. The germline V gene has CDR1 ENHRY and CDR2 SYGVKD. The CDR3 DNA is TGTGCCATCAGTAGAGCGTTGGGACAGGGAGCCAAAAACATTCAGTACTTC. It is translated as CAISRALGQGAKNIQYF.

V usage is TRBV7-3 and J usage is TRBJ2-5; weak D call: TRBD1 (5 bases). Germline-derived CDR1 and CDR2 are SGHTA and FQGTGA. The length of the CDR3 is 18 residues. V lost 4 bases to trimming and J lost 3 bases, with 24 bases between them. CDR3 nucleotide sequence: TGTGCCAGCAGCTGCTACGTGACCTGGCGGAGACAGAAAGAGACCCAGTACTTC. This codes for CASSCYVTWRRQKETQYF.

The chain couples TRBV7-2 to TRBJ1-1; D gene unclear. The germline gives CDR1 SGHTA, CDR2 FQGNSA. V shed 5 bases and J shed 0 bases, with 10 bases lying between them. The CDR3 has 14 residues. The DNA for the CDR3 is TGTGCCAGCAGCGCCGGACGTCTGAACACTGAAGCTTTCTTT. Translating it yields CASSAGRLNTEAFF.

This clonotype has a handful of counts. The V call is TRBV6-5, the J call TRBJ2-5; TRBD2 agrees at 13 bases. Unmatched junction bases numbered 14, after V lost 5 bases and J lost 5 bases. This CDR3 spans 18 amino acids. Germline-derived CDR1 and CDR2 are MNHEY and SVGAGI. The CDR3 region has the DNA TGTGCCAGCAGTCCCGTAGGGACTAGCGGGGCCCCAGGGGAGACCCAGTACTTC. Its translation: CASSPVGTSGAPGETQYF.

This clonotype was seen more than once but under ten times. The chain carries TRBV10-3 and TRBJ2-5; perhaps TRBD1 as D (5 bases). With the DNA end fitting TRBJ2-7 better, the J assignment may be wrong. The CDR3 consists of 14 residues. Germline CDR1 ENHRY, CDR2 SYGVKD. This chain's CDR3 is CAISDRSSSYEQYF. The DNA for the CDR3 is TGTGCCATCAGCGACAGATCGAGCTCCTACGAGCAGTACTTC.

This rearrangement joins TRBV6-2 or TRBV6-3 to TRBJ2-1; D is perhaps TRBD1 (6 bases). V lost 6 bases and J lost 9, with 12 bases in between. CDR1 and CDR2 (germline): MNHEY, SVGEGT. CDR3 length equals 12 residues. The CDR3 bases are TGTGCCAGCAGAACAGGGTTCGGTGAGCAGTTCTTC. Its translation is CASRTGFGEQFF.

This clonotype has only a few counts. V gene TRBV7-2 combines with J gene TRBJ2-5; maybe TRBD1 (5 bases). This CDR3 is 15 amino acids long. Trimming stripped 4 bases from V and 3 bases from J, with 15 bases between. Germline lookup yields CDR1 SGHTA and CDR2 FQGNSA. The CDR3 bases are TGTGCCAGCAGCTCCCACGACAGCTACGAAGAGACCCAGTACTTC. Encoded protein: CASSSHDSYEETQYF.

The gene calls are TRBV12-3 or TRBV12-4 and TRBJ2-7; 9 bases align to TRBD1. The CDR3 loop spans 15 amino acids. V dropped 3 bases and J dropped 3; count of bases not matched to a gene: 6. This CDR3 reads CASSLAGQGIYEQYF. DNA for the CDR3: TGTGCCAGCAGTTTGGCCGGACAGGGGATCTACGAGCAGTACTTC.